Shown below are 31 T cell receptor beta chains from a single sample sequenced in a study of T cells in Graves' hyperthyroidism and ophthalmopathy. Using RNA transcripts as the source, TCR beta CDR3 regions were amplified. First-round RT-PCR with HTBI primers amplified the TCR CDR3 region. TCRdb re-analysed the multiplex PCR reads in MiXCR, keeping a single row per CDR3 protein. This table holds 600,000 or so distinct CDR3 sequences, around 42% found once. Source material: peripheral blood or thyroid tissue (not recorded which). These receptors were taken from a woman aged 18-35 years with Graves' hyperthyroidism.

V usage is TRBV5-1 and J usage is TRBJ2-1, with D unclear. The CDR3 contains 11 residues. Germline values: CDR1 SGHRS, CDR2 YFSETQ. V was trimmed by 4 bases and J by 10 bases, leaving 9 bases between them. The CDR3 loop reads CASSVSTEQFF. The CDR3 DNA follows: TGCGCCAGCAGCGTCTCGACAGAGCAGTTCTTC.

This clonotype was observed a few times. The gene calls are TRBV12-3 or TRBV12-4 and TRBJ2-7, with D perhaps TRBD2 (5 bases). Trimming pared 5 bases from V and 2 bases from J, leaving 16 bases between. There are 15 residues in the CDR3. CDR3 in DNA: TGTGCCAGCAGTGGGGTTCTAGCCGATACCTACGAGCAGTACTTC. The encoded protein is CASSGVLADTYEQYF.

This chain joins TRBV6-5 and TRBJ1-5; the D is unclear. Germline CDR1 MNHEY, CDR2 SVGAGI. CDR3 length: 14 residues. With 4 bases removed from V and 0 bases from J, the gap between germline ends came to 7 bases. This CDR3 reads CASSWSDSNQPQHF. CDR3 DNA sequence: TGTGCCAGCAGTTGGTCTGATAGCAATCAGCCCCAGCATTTT.

This clonotype was observed a handful of times. A read error may produce the germline difference seen at one junction end. V usage is TRBV10-3 and J usage is TRBJ1-1; TRBD1 is a possible D gene (6 bases). The CDR3 has 17 residues. CDR1 ENHRY and CDR2 SYGVKD come from the germline V gene. The CDR3 sequence is CASSYTGQGGRGAEAFF. The CDR3 region has the DNA TGTGCCAGCAGTTACACCGGTCAAGGGGGTAGGGGCGCTGAAGCTTTCTTT.

This clonotype was recorded only once. The germline gene is not matched at one end of the junction; a read error may be the cause. The CDR3 loop reads CASSFATGGYEQYF. In DNA form, the CDR3 reads TGTGCAAGCAGCTTCGCGACAGGGGGCTACGAGCAGTACTTC. The chain uses TRBV7-9 and TRBJ2-7, with TRBD1 matching 9 bases. The CDR3 runs 14 residues. Germline V gives CDR1 SEHNR, CDR2 FQNEAQ (reference sequence).

This clonotype was counted many times. The genes are TRBV24-1 and TRBJ2-5, with 7 nucleotides matching TRBD1. This CDR3 is 15 amino acids long. Germline values: CDR1 KGHDR, CDR2 SFDVKD. The V gene end was trimmed by 3 bases and the J gene end by 5 bases; junction bases not matched to a gene: 8. The CDR3 loop is CATSDPAQGWETQYF. CDR3 DNA: TGTGCCACCAGTGATCCCGCACAGGGGTGGGAGACCCAGTACTTC.

This clonotype has ten or more counts. V is TRBV7-9 and J is TRBJ1-2; a weak D match, TRBD1 (5 bases). V dropped 0 bases and J dropped 3 bases, with 14 bases sitting between them. Germline V CDR1 and CDR2: SEHNR, FQNEAQ (reference sequence). CDR3 length: 16 residues. In DNA, the CDR3 is TGTGCCAGCAGCTTAGCGGGGGAGTATTCCGACTATGGCTACACCTTC. Translation gives CASSLAGEYSDYGYTF.

This rearrangement joins TRBV19 to TRBJ1-1; TRBD1 matches 9 bases. CDR1 and CDR2 (germline): LNHDA, SQIVND (reference sequence). This CDR3 region has 13 residues. The V and J ends lost 8 bases and 4 bases, in that order; junction bases with no gene match: 5. This chain's CDR3 is CASLSTGGTEAFF. CDR3 nucleotides: TGTGCCAGTCTCTCGACAGGGGGCACTGAAGCTTTCTTT.

This clonotype occurred many times. The rearrangement links TRBV15 to TRBJ1-4; D call uncertain. CDR1 is LNHNV, CDR2 YYDKDF, per germline (reference sequence). CDR3 length equals 13 residues. V gave up 1 base and J gave up 15 bases, with 15 bases separating them. As DNA, the CDR3 is TGTGCCACCAGCAGAGTGCGAGGAAGATGGTTGTTTTTT. The encoded protein is CATSRVRGRWLFF.

This clonotype was seen a single time. The chain joins TRBV12-3 or TRBV12-4 to TRBJ1-2; D is possibly TRBD1 (5 bases). The CDR3 has 13 amino acids. The V end lost 1 base, the J end lost 7 bases, and 10 bases lay between the germline ends. The DNA for the CDR3 is TGTGCCAGCAGTTTAGAGGGGTTTCCTGGCTACACCTTC. It translates to CASSLEGFPGYTF.

The J gene is TRBJ2-7, the V gene TRBV12-3 or TRBV12-4; the match to TRBD2 covers 12 bases. The V segment lost 6 bases and the J segment 6 bases; nucleotides outside the gene matches: 9. This CDR3 is 15 amino acids long. CDR3 sequence: CASSLRLAGEGEQYF. In DNA, the CDR3 is TGTGCCAGCAGCTTGCGACTAGCGGGGGAGGGCGAGCAGTACTTC.

This clonotype was counted only a few times. This chain links TRBV7-9 with TRBJ1-6; 8 bases align to TRBD1. The CDR3 length is 18 residues. V gave up 3 bases and J gave up 7 bases; unmatched junction bases: 14. CDR1 and CDR2 from the germline V gene are SEHNR and FQNEAQ (reference sequence). CDR3 in amino acids: CASSFDLTPGGLNSPLHF. The CDR3 bases are TGTGCCAGCAGCTTTGATCTTACTCCAGGGGGCCTCAATTCACCCCTCCACTTT.

The chain employs TRBV27 and TRBJ2-7, with D maybe TRBD2 (5 bases). The CDR3 loop spans 12 amino acids. V lost 3 bases and J 6 bases, leaving 9 bases between the germline ends. The V gene's germline CDR1 is MNHEY and CDR2 SMNVEV (reference sequence). CDR3 DNA: TGTGCCAGCAGTTTTCGGGGAAGCGAGCAGTACTTC. Its protein product is CASSFRGSEQYF.

In this sample, this clonotype turned up a few times. The rearrangement joins TRBV7-3 to TRBJ1-6, with TRBD1 as a possible D gene (5 bases). V gave up 6 bases and J gave up 14 bases, with 14 bases separating them. This CDR3 has 12 residues. Germline V CDR1 and CDR2: SGHTA, FQGTGA. CDR3 loop: CASSYGQSSLHF. Written as DNA, the CDR3 is TGTGCCAGCAGTTACGGACAATCTTCCCTCCACTTT.

In this sample, this clonotype turned up a few times. The V call is TRBV2, the J call TRBJ1-1; 9 nucleotides align to TRBD1. Germline values: CDR1 SNHLY, CDR2 FYNNEI. Germline trimming cut 2 bases from V and 6 bases from J; bases unmatched to any gene: 4. The CDR3 length is 14 residues. The CDR3 DNA reads TGTGCCAGCAGTGAACCAGACAGGGGGTCTGAAGCTTTCTTT. Protein sequence: CASSEPDRGSEAFF.

To note about this clonotype: At one end the junction does not follow the germline gene, possibly because of a read error. The chain employs TRBV20-1 and TRBJ1-5; unclear D gene. Germline CDR1 is DFQATT and CDR2 is SNEGSKA (reference sequence). This CDR3 spans 12 amino acids. The CDR3: CSANQKNQLQHF. CDR3 DNA sequence: TGCAGTGCCAACCAGAAAAATCAGCTCCAGCATTTT.

V usage is TRBV7-9 and J usage is TRBJ1-3; 7 nucleotides line up with TRBD1. V shed 4 bases, J shed 4 bases, and the junction held 7 bases outside the gene matches. Germline V gives CDR1 SEHNR, CDR2 FQNEAQ (reference sequence). The CDR3 is made up of 15 amino acids. CDR3 amino acids: CASSSDRVRGNTIYF. CDR3 nucleotides: TGTGCCAGCAGCTCCGACAGGGTCCGAGGAAACACCATATATTTT.

The chain couples TRBV7-9 to TRBJ2-7; TRBD1 aligns across 10 bases. The V segment lost 5 bases and the J segment 7 bases; nucleotides outside the gene matches: 11. Per germline, CDR1 SEHNR and CDR2 FQNEAQ (reference sequence). This CDR3 spans 15 amino acids. The CDR3 DNA reads TGTGCCAGCAGCCCACTCCGGGACAGGGGCGAGGAGCAGTACTTC. It specifies CASSPLRDRGEEQYF.

There are many counts of this clonotype. The chain employs TRBV2 and TRBJ1-5, with 7 bases that match TRBD1. The CDR3 contains 13 residues. Per the germline V gene, CDR1 is SNHLY and CDR2 is FYNNEI. The trim removed 4 bases at V and 10 bases at J, leaving 7 bases unmatched. The CDR3 protein is CASSVEGGYPQHF. For the CDR3, the DNA is TGTGCCAGCAGTGTGGAAGGGGGCTATCCCCAGCATTTT.

The V gene is TRBV7-9, the J gene TRBJ1-1; 7 bases are a match to TRBD1. The germline gives CDR1 SEHNR, CDR2 FQNEAQ (reference sequence). The CDR3 runs 14 residues. V trimming: 5 bases; J trimming: 2 bases; junction bases outside the gene matches: 5. CDR3 sequence (DNA): TGTGCCAGCAGCGCCGAGGGGGCCAACACTGAAGCTTTCTTT. Protein: CASSAEGANTEAFF.

This clonotype showed up just a few times. The V gene is TRBV19, the J gene TRBJ1-1; unclear D gene. CDR1 and CDR2 from the germline V gene are LNHDA and SQIVND (reference sequence). Trimming stripped 4 bases from V and 0 bases from J, with 3 bases between. CDR3 length equals 12 residues. The CDR3 DNA is TGTGCCAGTAGTAATCTGAACACTGAAGCTTTCTTT. Translating it yields CASSNLNTEAFF.

This clonotype was found a few times. This sequence joins TRBV7-2 and TRBJ1-5; D remains ambiguous. This CDR3 is 13 amino acids long. Germline CDR1 reads SGHTA; CDR2 reads FQGNSA. V shed 1 base and J shed 10 bases, with 11 bases lying between them. CDR3 protein: CASSLESGRPQHF. DNA for the CDR3: TGTGCCAGCAGCTTAGAAAGTGGGCGACCCCAGCATTTT.

J is TRBJ2-2 and V is TRBV12-3 or TRBV12-4, with D hard to call. The CDR3 extends over 13 amino acids. Trimming left V 3 bases short and J 8 bases short, with 10 bases between. CDR3 in amino acids: CASSFTGRGELFF. The CDR3 nucleotides are TGTGCCAGCAGTTTTACGGGTAGGGGGGAGCTGTTTTTT.

This clonotype was recorded at least ten times. J is TRBJ2-7 and V is TRBV2; D possibly corresponds to TRBD1 (6 bases). The CDR3 sequence is 13 residues long. V dropped 8 bases and J dropped 4 bases, with 15 bases sitting between them. The germline CDR1 and CDR2 sequences are SNHLY and FYNNEI. CDR3 coding DNA: TGTGCCAGCCGACAGGATGGAAGGTACGAGCAGTACTTC. It is translated as CASRQDGRYEQYF.

This clonotype has at least ten counts. The chain carries TRBV7-2 and TRBJ1-2; D is uncertain. The CDR3 contains 12 residues. Germline lookup yields CDR1 SGHTA and CDR2 FQGNSA. Trimming shortened V by 1 base and J by 6 bases, and 6 bases separated the two germline ends. The CDR3 protein is CASSLGSHGYTF. In DNA form, the CDR3 reads TGTGCCAGCAGCTTAGGAAGCCATGGCTACACCTTC.

This clonotype appeared a few times. The CDR3 bases are TGCAGTGCTAGAGATGGAGACCTAGCGGGAGGTCACGAGCAGTACTTC. This translates into CSARDGDLAGGHEQYF. The chain joins TRBV20-1 to TRBJ2-7, with 11 bases matching TRBD2. The CDR3 length is 16 residues. The J segment lost 5 bases and the V segment lost 0 bases, leaving 9 bases of the junction unmatched. Germline lookup yields CDR1 DFQATT and CDR2 SNEGSKA (reference sequence).

This clonotype was seen many times. The V call is TRBV7-2, the J call TRBJ2-5, with D hard to call. The V end lost 6 bases, the J end lost 2 bases, and 13 bases lay between the germline ends. This CDR3 is 14 amino acids long. Germline CDR1 is SGHTA and CDR2 is FQGNSA. In nucleotides, the CDR3 is TGTGCCAGCAGTTTATTTCTGGGGCAAGAGACCCAGTACTTC. It is translated as CASSLFLGQETQYF.

The chain couples TRBV29-1 to TRBJ1-2, with a tentative D call TRBD1 (6 bases). CDR3 length: 11 residues. V lost 8 bases and J lost 6, with 13 bases in between. CDR1 is SQVTM, CDR2 ANQGSEA, per germline. The CDR3: CSTSTGNGYTF. In DNA form, the CDR3 reads TGCAGCACCTCAACAGGGAATGGCTACACCTTC.

V and J are TRBV4-2 and TRBJ1-5, with 9 bases identical to TRBD1. V dropped 6 bases and J dropped 2; count of bases not matched to a gene: 14. Germline V lookup: CDR1 LGHNA, CDR2 YNFKEQ. The CDR3 extends over 18 amino acids. CDR3 amino acids: CASRLRDRDVRGNQPQHF. In nucleotides, the CDR3 is TGTGCCAGCAGACTCCGGGACAGGGACGTCAGGGGCAATCAGCCCCAGCATTTT.

This clonotype has at least ten counts. CDR3 region: CASSLTSGSWEQYF. In DNA form, the CDR3 reads TGTGCCAGCAGCTTAACTAGCGGGAGTTGGGAGCAGTACTTC. The genes are TRBV7-8 and TRBJ2-7, with 11 bases fitting TRBD2. This CDR3 has 14 amino acids. Germline loops: CDR1 SGHVS, CDR2 FQNEAQ. With 2 bases clipped from V and 7 bases from J, the junction kept 4 bases outside the gene matches.

This clonotype was seen more than once but under ten times. V is TRBV7-2 and J is TRBJ1-1; 7 nucleotides align to TRBD1. V was clipped by 6 bases and J by 6 bases; unmatched bases: 10. This CDR3 has 14 residues. Germline lookup yields CDR1 SGHTA and CDR2 FQGNSA. CDR3 region: CASRTIRGGAEAFF. The CDR3 nucleotides are TGTGCCAGCAGGACTATCAGGGGGGGGGCTGAAGCTTTCTTT.